These 25 T cell receptor beta chains share one sample of origin, sequenced in a study of siplizumab effects on memory and regulatory T cells. The method was immunoSEQ multiplex PCR; TCRdb's version includes in-frame clones alone and lacks a portion of them. The table lists roughly 3,500 clones, 50% to 60% of them singletons, with 40% to 50% in the top ten. Cells of the mixed lymphocyte reaction were cocultured at 37 degrees C for roughly 6 days. These TCRs are of unknown antigen specificity. The specimen was CFSE-low (dividing) CD8+ T cells sorted from an allogeneic mixed lymphocyte reaction. The source of these receptors is a human donor in good health; the cells came from an allogeneic mixed lymphocyte reaction. Some clones in this sample may be carry-over from other donors' samples.

The rearrangement joins TRBV27 to TRBJ2-5, with 11 nucleotides matching TRBD2. CDR1 and CDR2 from the germline V gene are MNHEY and SMNVEV (reference sequence). CDR3 length: 15 residues. The V and J ends lost 5 bases and 1 base, in that order; junction bases with no gene match: 3. Written as DNA, the CDR3 is TGTGCCAGCAGTCCCGGGACTAGCGGCCAAGAGACCCAGTACTTC. It specifies CASSPGTSGQETQYF.

J is TRBJ2-3 and V is TRBV11-2, with D possibly being TRBD1 or TRBD2 (5 bases each). This CDR3 contains 15 residues. The germline gives CDR1 SGHAT, CDR2 FQNNGV. The V end lost 1 base, the J end lost 1 base, and 9 bases lay between the germline ends. The CDR3 DNA follows: TGTGCCAGCAGCTTAGGTTTGGGGGGCACAGATACGCAGTATTTT. Translating gives CASSLGLGGTDTQYF.

The gene calls are TRBV6-1 and TRBJ2-1; 12 bases line up with TRBD2. Looked up from germline, CDR1 is MNHNS and CDR2 is SASEGT. The CDR3 loop spans 16 amino acids. J was trimmed by 2 bases and V by 2 bases; bases with no gene match: 1. The CDR3 protein is CASSELAGGPYNEQFF. CDR3 in DNA: TGTGCCAGCAGTGAACTAGCGGGGGGGCCCTACAATGAGCAGTTCTTC.

CDR3 nucleotides: TGTGCCAGCAGCAAAAGTTATGCTCAAGAGACCCAGTACTTC. It specifies CASSKSYAQETQYF. The chain links TRBV7-9 to TRBJ2-5; D remains unclear. CDR3 length: 14 amino acids. Germline V CDR1 and CDR2: SEHNR, FQNEAQ (reference sequence). Trimming took 5 bases from V and 2 from J, leaving 12 bases between them.

CDR3 sequence reads: CASSQVGTTNTEAFF. The CDR3 DNA is TGCGCCAGCAGCCAAGTTGGGACAACGAACACTGAAGCTTTCTTT. The V and J genes are TRBV4-1 and TRBJ1-1, with a weak D call TRBD1 (6 bases). The germline V gene encodes CDR1 MGHRA and CDR2 YSYEKL. The V gene lost 1 base and the J gene lost 1 base, with 10 bases spanning the gap. The CDR3 is 15 amino acids.

There are a few counts of this clone. V is TRBV7-8 and J is TRBJ1-1, with a possible D match to TRBD1 (5 bases). Germline CDR1 is SGHVS and CDR2 is FQNEAQ. Trimming pared 1 base from V and 6 bases from J, leaving 12 bases between. The CDR3 runs 14 residues. The CDR3 protein is CASSLDARGPEAFF. DNA for the CDR3: TGTGCCAGCAGCTTAGATGCACGGGGCCCTGAAGCTTTCTTT.

The chain is built from TRBV27 and TRBJ2-7; D might be TRBD1 (5 bases). Germline assignment: CDR1 MNHEY and CDR2 SMNVEV (reference sequence). The CDR3 has 14 amino acids. Trimming took off 0 bases at V and 2 bases at J, with 8 bases between the two ends. CDR3 residues: CASSLSAGTYEQYF. The CDR3 coding sequence is TGTGCCAGCAGTTTATCGGCAGGGACCTACGAGCAGTACTTC.

This clone was observed a few times. The rearrangement links TRBV7-6 to TRBJ2-5, with D perhaps TRBD1 or TRBD2 (5 bases each). The CDR3 extends over 14 amino acids. The V and J ends lost 5 bases and 5 bases respectively, with 15 bases between them. Germline CDR1 SGHVS, CDR2 FNYEAQ. The CDR3 region has the DNA TGTGCCAGCAGCCTCCGGGTCGAGGGGGAGACCCAGTACTTC. This sequence encodes CASSLRVEGETQYF.

The V call is TRBV27, the J call TRBJ2-7; TRBD2 matches at 13 bases. This CDR3 is built from 13 residues. Germline CDR1 MNHEY, CDR2 SMNVEV (reference sequence). J gave up 6 bases and V 6 bases, and 2 bases lay outside the gene matches. Written as DNA, the CDR3 is TGTGCCAGCAGAGGGACTAGCGGGATCGAGCAGTACTTC. Translation: CASRGTSGIEQYF.

This clone occurred a few times. J is TRBJ1-2 and V is TRBV13, with 11 bases matching TRBD1. Germline-derived CDR1 and CDR2 are PRHDT and FYEKMQ (reference sequence). Losses at the gene ends were 3 bases for V and 8 bases for J; bases not matched to a gene: 5. The CDR3 consists of 14 residues. The CDR3 DNA reads TGTGCCAGCAGCTTGGACAGGGGGCTAGAGGGCTACACCTTC. Protein product: CASSLDRGLEGYTF.

This clone has just a few counts. The V and J genes are TRBV5-1 and TRBJ2-1; 7 bases are a match to TRBD2. The germline gives CDR1 SGHRS, CDR2 YFSETQ. The ends lost 0 bases at V and 2 bases at J; junction bases unmatched: 5. CDR3 size: 16 residues. As DNA, the CDR3 is TGCGCCAGCAGCTTGGAGGCTAGCGGAGCCTACAATGAGCAGTTCTTC. Protein sequence: CASSLEASGAYNEQFF.

The CDR3 protein is CASRGGASYEQYF. The CDR3 region has the DNA TGTGCCAGCCGGGGCGGGGCGAGCTACGAGCAGTACTTC. The V call is TRBV7-9, the J call TRBJ2-7; D is perhaps TRBD2 (6 bases). Germline lookup yields CDR1 SEHNR and CDR2 FQNEAQ (reference sequence). This CDR3 has 13 residues. The ends were cut back, 8 bases at V and 3 bases at J, with 14 bases in the middle.

In this sample, this clone is hyperexpanded. The CDR3 reads CASSGPPIQETQYF. CDR3 bases: TGTGCCAGCAGCGGTCCTCCCATACAAGAGACCCAGTACTTC. J is TRBJ2-5 and V is TRBV7-9; no clear D. This CDR3 spans 14 amino acids. V shed 5 bases and J shed 2 bases, with 12 bases lying between them. The germline V gene encodes CDR1 SEHNR and CDR2 FQNEAQ (reference sequence).

This rearrangement joins TRBV19 to TRBJ2-1; TRBD2 aligns across 11 bases. Germline CDR1 reads LNHDA; CDR2 reads SQIVND (reference sequence). The CDR3 consists of 15 residues. Losses at the gene ends were 3 bases for V and 8 bases for J; bases not matched to a gene: 6. CDR3 loop: CASSMGLAGGYEQFF. The CDR3 nucleotides read TGTGCCAGTAGTATGGGTCTAGCGGGAGGCTATGAGCAGTTCTTC.

This clone was counted between two and nine times. This chain uses TRBV6-5 with TRBJ2-1; 9 nucleotides match TRBD2. The CDR3 loop spans 15 amino acids. V lost 2 bases to trimming and J lost 7 bases; unmatched junction nucleotides: 6. Germline V gene lookup returns CDR1 MNHEY and CDR2 SVGAGI. CDR3 bases: TGTGCCAGCAGTTACGACGGCGGGAGGGCGAATGAGCAGTTCTTC. Its translation is CASSYDGGRANEQFF.

The rearrangement uses TRBV14 and TRBJ2-7; D is ambiguous. From germline, CDR1 is SGHDN and CDR2 FVKESK. Trimming stripped 4 bases from V and 0 bases from J, with 4 bases between. This CDR3 comprises 12 residues. For the CDR3, the DNA is TGTGCCAGCAGCCTCTACTCCTACGAGCAGTACTTC. Its protein is CASSLYSYEQYF.

The chain combines TRBV9 with TRBJ2-1; 9 bases align to TRBD2. The CDR3 runs to 15 residues. The V and J ends lost 3 bases and 8 bases, in that order; junction bases with no gene match: 9. Germline-derived CDR1 and CDR2 are SGDLS and YYNGEE. The CDR3 sequence is CASSAGLAITYEQFF. In nucleotides, the CDR3 is TGTGCCAGCAGCGCGGGACTAGCTATAACGTATGAGCAGTTCTTC.

The V and J genes are TRBV5-6 and TRBJ2-3, with unresolved D. Germline loops: CDR1 SGHDT, CDR2 YYEEEE. The CDR3 runs 14 residues. With 0 bases removed from V and 2 bases from J, the gap between germline ends came to 7 bases. This CDR3 reads CASSLVQNTDTQYF. DNA of the CDR3: TGTGCCAGCAGCTTGGTCCAGAACACAGATACGCAGTATTTT. The variable domain in full, completed from reference TRBV5-6 and TRBJ2-3, reads DAGVTQSPTHLIKTRGQQVTLRCSPKSGHDTVSWYQQALGQGPQFIFQYYEEEERQRGNFPDRFSGHQFPNYSSELNVNALLLGDSALYLCASSLVQNTDTQYFGPGTRLTVL.

The chain combines TRBV6-1 with TRBJ2-7; 8 positions agree with TRBD2. The ends lost 3 bases at V and 4 bases at J; junction bases unmatched: 14. The CDR3 is 17 amino acids. CDR1 is MNHNS, CDR2 SASEGT, per germline. CDR3 coding DNA: TGTGCCAGCAGTGAGATGGGCGGCGGGGGGTTTTGGTACGAGCAGTACTTC. It encodes CASSEMGGGGFWYEQYF.

V and J are TRBV5-5 and TRBJ1-1; D gene unclear. V lost 0 bases and J 1 base, leaving 7 bases between the germline ends. The germline CDR1 and CDR2 sequences are SGHKS and YYEKEE (reference sequence). This CDR3 has 14 residues. The chain's CDR3 is CASSLEAGNTEAFF. As DNA, the CDR3 is TGTGCCAGCAGCTTGGAGGCAGGGAACACTGAAGCTTTCTTT.

This chain links TRBV19 with TRBJ2-7, with D uncertain. CDR1 LNHDA and CDR2 SQIVND come from the germline V gene (reference sequence). CDR3 length: 14 amino acids. Trimming shortened V by 3 bases and J by 1 base, and 10 bases separated the two germline ends. CDR3: CASSIMDGSYEQYF. The CDR3 nucleotides are TGTGCCAGTAGTATTATGGACGGGTCCTACGAGCAGTACTTC. The variable domain in full, completed from reference TRBV19 and TRBJ2-7, reads DGGITQSPKYLFRKEGQNVTLSCEQNLNHDAMYWYRQDPGQGLRLIYYSQIVNDFQKGDIAEGYSVSREKKESFPLTVTSAQKNPTAFYLCASSIMDGSYEQYFGPGTRLTVT.

This chain joins TRBV5-6 and TRBJ2-7; 7 positions agree with TRBD1. V lost 1 base, J lost 2 bases, and 9 bases stayed unmatched. Germline CDR1 reads SGHDT; CDR2 reads YYEEEE. The CDR3 is 16 amino acids. The CDR3: CASSLLETGHAYEQYF. Written as DNA, the CDR3 is TGTGCCAGCAGCTTGTTGGAGACAGGGCACGCCTACGAGCAGTACTTC.

V is TRBV19 and J is TRBJ2-1; D ambiguous. V gave up 3 bases and J gave up 0 bases, with 6 bases separating them. Germline CDR1 LNHDA, CDR2 SQIVND (reference sequence). The CDR3 covers 14 residues. CDR3 in amino acids: CASSISRSYNEQFF. CDR3 DNA sequence: TGTGCCAGTAGTATCAGCCGCTCCTACAATGAGCAGTTCTTC.

The V call is TRBV7-2, the J call TRBJ2-7, with 10 bases identical to TRBD2. This CDR3 is 14 amino acids long. Per germline, CDR1 SGHTA and CDR2 FQGNSA. V shed 5 bases, J shed 7 bases, and the junction held 8 bases outside the gene matches. Written as DNA, the CDR3 is TGTGCCAGCAGCCCAGCGGGAGGGCCGGTGGAGCAGTACTTC. The encoded protein is CASSPAGGPVEQYF.

This clone appeared a few times. The chain carries TRBV2 and TRBJ1-6; 10 nucleotides agree with TRBD1. The germline V gene encodes CDR1 SNHLY and CDR2 FYNNEI. Trimming took 2 bases from V and 8 from J; bases not matched to a gene: 9. The CDR3 runs 17 residues. The CDR3 bases are TGTGCCAGCAGTGAATTGGGACAGGGGCCCGTGGATTCACCCCTCCACTTT. It codes for CASSELGQGPVDSPLHF.